One and the same sample provided the 6 T cell receptor beta chains below, sequenced in a study of blood T cell repertoires in COVID-19. Assay used: immunoSEQ multiplex PCR; TCRdb lists only in-frame clones, some missing. This table has about 160,000 clones, 82% appearing once. Sequenced material: peripheral blood. The source of these receptors is an elderly woman with acute or convalescent COVID-19.

V is TRBV19 and J is TRBJ1-2; TRBD1 agrees at 9 bases. The germline V gene encodes CDR1 LNHDA and CDR2 SQIVND (reference sequence). Losses at the gene ends were 4 bases for V and 4 bases for J; bases not matched to a gene: 4. The CDR3 is made up of 14 amino acids. CDR3 DNA: TGTGCCAGTAGTAGACAGGGGGTCGGCTATGGCTACACCTTC. It specifies CASSRQGVGYGYTF.

The chain employs TRBV12-3 or TRBV12-4 and TRBJ1-3; D remains ambiguous. V was trimmed by 3 bases and J by 4 bases, leaving 4 bases between them. CDR3 size: 12 residues. CDR3 in DNA: TGTGCCAGCAGTTTCGCGGGAAACACCATATATTTT. Residues: CASSFAGNTIYF.

This clone is a singleton in its sample. V gene TRBV2 combines with J gene TRBJ2-1; 12 bases match TRBD2. The CDR3 contains 14 residues. The V segment lost 7 bases and the J segment 5 bases; nucleotides outside the gene matches: 3. Germline V gene sequence: CDR1 SNHLY, CDR2 FYNNEI. The CDR3 here is CASNRLAGDNEQFF. The DNA for the CDR3 is TGTGCCAGCAACCGACTAGCGGGGGACAATGAGCAGTTCTTC.

The V and J genes are TRBV19 and TRBJ2-1; D is ambiguous. Trimming took 5 bases from V and 4 from J, leaving 12 bases between them. Germline loops: CDR1 LNHDA, CDR2 SQIVND (reference sequence). The CDR3 loop spans 14 amino acids. The CDR3 sequence is CASSPWSAYNEQFF. DNA for the CDR3: TGTGCCAGTAGTCCCTGGAGTGCGTACAATGAGCAGTTCTTC.

This clone occurred once. The CDR3 sequence is CASSRRGLGYGYTF. The CDR3 bases are TGCGCCAGCAGCCGAAGGGGGCTAGGATATGGCTACACCTTC. The gene calls are TRBV4-3 and TRBJ1-2, with 7 nucleotides matching TRBD1. With 4 bases clipped from V and 5 bases from J, the junction kept 7 bases outside the gene matches. Germline V gene lookup returns CDR1 LGHNA and CDR2 YSLEER. CDR3 length equals 14 residues.

The CDR3 bases are TGTGCCAGCAGCCTCACCCGTAGTCCCTACGAGCAGTACTTC. Residues: CASSLTRSPYEQYF. V is TRBV4-2 and J is TRBJ2-7, with no clear D. The germline V gene encodes CDR1 LGHNA and CDR2 YNFKEQ. Trimming took off 4 bases at V and 2 bases at J, with 12 bases between the two ends. This CDR3 spans 14 amino acids.